This record covers a single T cell receptor (beta chain). This sample was included in a study of blood T cell repertoires in COVID-19. Overall study context: Samples representing acute and convalescent COVID-19 were sourced from the United States, Italy and Spain. From T cells, B-cell-depleted T cells, or PBMCs came the material, which was cDNA or gDNA.

Methods used by the authors: Nucleated cell number was recorded as an estimate derived from reference gene primer amplification. The repertoire was sequenced with immunoSEQ multiplex PCR; TCRdb's copy has only in-frame clones and lacks some. V and J calls and clone size are given by that table; D and trimming were obtained from the DNA. The table lists approximately 240,000 clones, 80% to 90% of them singletons. Material: peripheral blood. This TCR was recovered from a woman in her sixties who had recovered from COVID-19.

The CDR3 coding sequence is TGTGCCAGCAGTATAGGACAGGGGGCGTACTATGGCTACACCTTC. Residues: CASSIGQGAYYGYTF. The chain links TRBV2 to TRBJ1-2; the match to TRBD1 covers 11 bases. CDR3 length: 15 residues. Germline CDR1 and CDR2: SNHLY and FYNNEI. V was pared by 5 bases and J by 3 bases, with 5 bases of the junction left unmatched.